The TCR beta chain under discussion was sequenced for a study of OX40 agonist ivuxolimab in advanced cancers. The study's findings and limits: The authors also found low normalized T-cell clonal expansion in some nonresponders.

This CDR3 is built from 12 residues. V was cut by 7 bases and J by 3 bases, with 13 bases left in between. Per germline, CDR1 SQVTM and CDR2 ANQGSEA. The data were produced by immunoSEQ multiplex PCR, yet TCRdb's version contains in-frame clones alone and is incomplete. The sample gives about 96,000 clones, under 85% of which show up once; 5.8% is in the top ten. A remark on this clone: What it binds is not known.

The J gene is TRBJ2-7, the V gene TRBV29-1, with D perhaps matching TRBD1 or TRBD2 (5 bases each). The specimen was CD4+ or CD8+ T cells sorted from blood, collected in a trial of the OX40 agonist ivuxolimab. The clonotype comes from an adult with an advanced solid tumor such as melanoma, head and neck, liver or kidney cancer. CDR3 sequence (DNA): TGCAGCGCCGTGGGACCGAACTACGAGCAGTACTTC. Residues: CSAVGPNYEQYF.